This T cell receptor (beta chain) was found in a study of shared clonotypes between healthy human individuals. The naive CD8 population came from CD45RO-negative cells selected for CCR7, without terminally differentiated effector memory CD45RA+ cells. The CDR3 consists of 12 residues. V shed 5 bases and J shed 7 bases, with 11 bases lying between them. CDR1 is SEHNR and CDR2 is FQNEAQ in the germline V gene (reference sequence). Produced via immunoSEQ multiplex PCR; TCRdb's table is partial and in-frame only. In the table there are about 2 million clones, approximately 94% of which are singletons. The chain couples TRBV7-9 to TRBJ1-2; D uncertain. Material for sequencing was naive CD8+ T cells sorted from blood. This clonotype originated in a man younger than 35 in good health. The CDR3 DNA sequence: TGTGCCAGCAGCCCCCCCAGCTTTGGCTACACCTTC. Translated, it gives CASSPPSFGYTF. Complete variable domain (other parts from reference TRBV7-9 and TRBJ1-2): DTGVSQNPRHKITKRGQNVTFRCDPISEHNRLYWYRQTLGQGPEFLTYFQNEAQLEKSRLLSDRFSAERPKGSFSTLEIQRTEQGDSAMYLCASSPPSFGYTFGSGTRLTVV.